A selection of T cell receptor beta chains follows, all from one sample in a study of cytomegalovirus exposure and HLA in healthy donors. Clones were read by immunoSEQ multiplex PCR, and TCRdb kept only the in-frame ones, dropping some. Of around 140,000 clones in the sample, roughly 86% are singletons; the top ten hold 3.5% to 5.5%. Sequenced input: PBMCs. These receptors all come from a man between 18 and 29 years old in good health and CMV-seropositive. CDR3s include the opening cysteine and the closing phenylalanine or tryptophan. A D gene is named only where the DNA matches it firmly. Only some rows state a clone size, as once, few, many or a class for expanded clones.

TRBV6-1,TRBJ1-2,NA,NA,CASKRESYTF,TGTGCCAGCAAGAGAGAAAGCTACACCTTC
TRBV19,TRBJ2-7,TRBD2,once,CASSMGVAGGYEQYF,TGTGCCAGTAGTATGGGGGTAGCGGGAGGGTACGAGCAGTACTTC
TRBV6-5,TRBJ2-7,NA,NA,CASSYQVGPSEQYF,TGTGCCAGCAGTTACCAGGTGGGGCCCTCCGAGCAGTACTTC
TRBV14,TRBJ1-2,NA,NA,CASSPKQVNYGYTF,TGTGCCAGCAGCCCTAAACAGGTCAACTATGGCTACACCTTC
TRBV28,TRBJ2-7,NA,NA,CASSRRTDAYEQYF,TGTGCCAGCAGTCGGCGGACAGACGCCTACGAGCAGTACTTC
TRBV5-1,TRBJ1-2,NA,NA,CASRDSDGSYGYTF,TGCGCCAGCAGAGACTCAGACGGATCCTATGGCTACACCTTC
TRBV7-8,TRBJ1-2,NA,NA,CASSLGTAYGYTF,TGTGCCAGCAGCTTAGGTACTGCCTATGGCTACACCTTC
TRBV2,TRBJ2-1,NA,NA,CASRQLLGAGHNEQFF,TGTGCCAGCAGGCAACTGCTTGGCGCGGGCCACAATGAGCAGTTCTTC
TRBV4-1,TRBJ2-1,TRBD2,NA,CASSHPTRTSGRARAYNEQFF,TGCGCCAGCAGCCATCCCACTCGGACTAGCGGGAGGGCCCGCGCCTACAATGAGCAGTTCTTC
TRBV5-6,TRBJ2-1,TRBD2,NA,CASSLTSGSYNEQFF,TGTGCCAGCAGCCTGACTAGCGGCTCCTACAATGAGCAGTTCTTC
TRBV6-4,TRBJ2-7,TRBD2,NA,CAIGGANYEQYF,TGTGCCATCGGGGGGGCTAACTACGAGCAGTACTTC
TRBV7-9,TRBJ1-6,TRBD1,NA,CASSFTSGGDSPLHF,TGTGCCAGCAGCTTCACCTCAGGGGGCGATTCACCCCTCCACTTT
TRBV9,TRBJ1-2,NA,NA,CASSVREGEVSGYTF,TGTGCCAGCAGCGTACGAGAGGGAGAAGTTAGCGGCTACACCTTC
TRBV27,TRBJ1-1,TRBD1,once,CASSPQTGPMNTEAFF,TGTGCCAGCAGTCCACAGACAGGGCCCATGAACACTGAAGCTTTCTTT
TRBV19,TRBJ2-4,TRBD1,NA,CASSIDSGGTKNIQYF,TGTGCCAGTAGTATAGACTCAGGGGGTACCAAAAACATTCAGTACTTC
TRBV30,TRBJ1-2,TRBD1,few,CAWSPTGEGGYTF,TGTGCCTGGAGTCCGACAGGGGAGGGTGGCTACACCTTC
TRBV7-9,TRBJ1-2,NA,NA,CASSSNNYGYTF,TGTGCCAGCAGCTCAAATAACTATGGCTACACCTTC
TRBV7-6,TRBJ2-3,TRBD2,NA,CASSFIAGETDTQYF,TGTGCCAGCAGCTTTATAGCGGGGGAGACAGATACGCAGTATTTT
TRBV19,TRBJ1-1,NA,few,CASSIAMGMNTEAFF,TGTGCCAGTAGTATTGCTATGGGCATGAACACTGAAGCTTTCTTT
TRBV30,TRBJ2-2,TRBD1,NA,CAWSIKGANGELFF,TGTGCCTGGAGTATAAAGGGGGCAAACGGGGAGCTGTTTTTT
TRBV5-6,TRBJ2-2,NA,NA,CASSLGGGSGELFF,TGTGCCAGCAGCTTGGGTGGGGGCAGCGGGGAGCTGTTTTTT
TRBV5-1,TRBJ2-7,TRBD1,NA,CASREGTGFSEQYF,TGCGCCAGCAGAGAAGGGACAGGGTTTAGCGAGCAGTACTTC
TRBV27,TRBJ1-5,NA,NA,CASSYLDQPQHF,TGTGCCAGCAGTTATCTCGATCAGCCCCAGCATTTT
TRBV9,TRBJ2-2,TRBD2,NA,CASSDPTSGGNTGELFF,TGTGCCAGCAGCGATCCAACTAGCGGGGGGAACACCGGGGAGCTGTTTTTT
TRBV30,TRBJ1-4,TRBD1,NA,CAWSVGQGSTTNEKLFF,TGTGCCTGGAGTGTGGGACAGGGCTCAACAACTAATGAAAAACTGTTTTTT
TRBV19,TRBJ1-5,TRBD1,once,CASSITGGRGNQPQHF,TGTGCCAGTAGTATAACAGGGGGCAGGGGCAATCAGCCCCAGCATTTT
TRBV13,TRBJ1-2,TRBD1,few,CASSLYDWDRGRLGYTF,TGTGCCAGCAGCCTATATGATTGGGACAGGGGGCGGTTAGGCTACACCTTC
TRBV5-6,TRBJ2-3,NA,NA,CASSFSTDTQYF,TGTGCCAGCAGCTTCTCCACAGATACGCAGTATTTT
TRBV6-5,TRBJ2-1,TRBD1,NA,CASSSTGTGIDEQFF,TGTGCCAGCAGTTCAACCGGGACAGGGATCGATGAGCAGTTCTTC
TRBV6-1,TRBJ2-7,NA,NA,CASNYGATYEQYF,TGTGCCAGCAATTACGGTGCTACCTACGAGCAGTACTTC
TRBV18,TRBJ2-1,NA,NA,CASSPRGVSYNEQFF,TGTGCCAGCTCACCACGCGGGGTCTCCTACAATGAGCAGTTCTTC
TRBV2,TRBJ2-7,NA,NA,CASSAGLHYEQYF,TGTGCCAGCAGTGCAGGTCTCCACTACGAGCAGTACTTC
TRBV5-6,TRBJ2-2,NA,NA,CASRPTRSGELFF,TGTGCCAGCAGACCTACTAGGTCCGGGGAGCTGTTTTTT
TRBV6-5,TRBJ1-1,TRBD1,NA,CASSPLKGAVTEAFF,TGTGCCAGCAGCCCCTTGAAGGGGGCCGTCACTGAAGCTTTCTTT
TRBV7-9,TRBJ1-2,NA,NA,CASSSTGPSFNYGYTF,TGTGCCAGCAGCTCAACAGGGCCAAGTTTTAACTATGGCTACACCTTC
TRBV5-1,TRBJ2-3,TRBD2,NA,CASSIGTSTNTDTQYF,TGCGCCAGCAGCATCGGGACTAGCACCAACACAGATACGCAGTATTTT
TRBV9,TRBJ2-3,NA,NA,CASSDSVSTDTQYF,TGTGCCAGCAGCGATTCGGTTAGCACAGATACGCAGTATTTT
TRBV25-1,TRBJ2-5,TRBD1,NA,CASSDWATGGLETQYF,TGTGCCAGCAGTGATTGGGCGACAGGGGGTTTGGAGACCCAGTACTTC
TRBV14,TRBJ1-2,NA,few,CASSQSRGYGYTF,TGTGCCAGCAGCCAATCCAGGGGATATGGCTACACCTTC
TRBV5-6,TRBJ2-7,NA,medium-sized,CASSFNSYEQYF,TGTGCCAGCAGCTTTAACAGCTACGAGCAGTACTTC
TRBV5-4,TRBJ2-2,NA,NA,CASSFAGNTGELFF,TGTGCCAGCAGCTTTGCGGGAAACACCGGGGAGCTGTTTTTT
TRBV11-2,TRBJ1-2,TRBD1,NA,CASSLDRQGGNYGYTF,TGTGCCAGCAGCTTAGATCGACAGGGAGGAAACTATGGCTACACCTTC
TRBV12-5,TRBJ2-5,NA,NA,CASGLSLTQYF,TGTGCTAGTGGTTTGTCCTTGACCCAGTACTTC
TRBV19,TRBJ2-2,NA,NA,CASSIGRDTGELFF,TGTGCCAGTAGTATAGGGCGGGACACCGGGGAGCTGTTTTTT
TRBV5-4,TRBJ2-7,TRBD2,NA,CASSLGGGSSYEQYF,TGTGCCAGCAGCTTGGGGGGCGGGAGCTCCTACGAGCAGTACTTC
TRBV2,TRBJ2-1,NA,NA,CASSGHSQFF,TGTGCCAGCAGTGGTCACTCCCAGTTCTTC
TRBV5-1,TRBJ2-1,NA,NA,CASSLVTHNEQFF,TGCGCCAGCAGCTTGGTCACTCACAATGAGCAGTTCTTC
TRBV19,TRBJ2-1,TRBD2,NA,CASTSGGSYNEQFF,TGTGCCAGTACCTCGGGAGGATCCTACAATGAGCAGTTCTTC
TRBV7-2,TRBJ1-2,NA,once,CASSRPSGLYGYTF,TGTGCCAGCTCCAGACCGTCAGGGCTCTATGGCTACACCTTC
TRBV7-9,TRBJ1-2,NA,NA,CASRLEGASGYTF,TGTGCCAGCAGGTTAGAAGGGGCGTCTGGCTACACCTTC
TRBV27,TRBJ2-7,TRBD1,NA,CASSSWDRFYEQYF,TGTGCCAGCAGTTCCTGGGACAGATTCTACGAGCAGTACTTC
TRBV29-1,TRBJ2-2,TRBD1,NA,CSVVGQSNTGELFF,TGCAGCGTTGTGGGACAGTCGAACACCGGGGAGCTGTTTTTT
TRBV7-2,TRBJ1-4,NA,NA,CASSPTGRDEKLFF,TGTGCCAGCAGCCCCACAGGGAGGGATGAAAAACTGTTTTTT